This TCR beta chain was profiled in a study of regulatory T cells in long-lasting Graves disease. To note about this clonotype: At one end the junction does not follow the germline gene, possibly because of a read error.

Time point described: persistent/refractory GD, antithyroid drugs over 5 years with positive TRAb. With RNA extracted from PBMCs as input, the TCR library was made. Germline V gives CDR1 SQVTM, CDR2 ANQGSEA. This CDR3 has 12 residues. For TCR beta, libraries came from iRepertoire HTBI primers and Arm-PCR of CDR3 regions. TCRdb used MiXCR to reprocess the multiplex PCR reads, holding one entry per CDR3 protein. Among 400,000 to 500,000 distinct CDR3 sequences listed, more than 20% were seen once. This sequence joins TRBV29-1 and TRBJ1-3, with 9 bases identical to TRBD1. The specimen comprised peripheral blood mononuclear cells (PBMCs), sampled when the disease was refractory, from a patient treated with antithyroid drugs. The source of this sequence is a female donor with Graves disease. CDR3 DNA sequence: TGCAGCGTGACAGGGGGAGGAAGCACCATATATTTT. Its translation: CSVTGGGSTIYF.